Each of the 13 T cell receptor beta chains below was sequenced from the same sample in a study of blood T cell repertoires in COVID-19. This table comes from immunoSEQ multiplex PCR, and its TCRdb copy is limited to in-frame clones, with some not included. The repertoire holds 300,000 to 350,000 clones, with 80% to 90% as singletons. Sequenced input: PBMCs or T cells enriched from blood (not recorded which). Receptors originate from a man aged 25-45 years who had recovered from COVID-19.

V is TRBV19 and J is TRBJ1-2, with TRBD1 identical over 7 bases. The germline V gene encodes CDR1 LNHDA and CDR2 SQIVND (reference sequence). The CDR3 loop spans 15 amino acids. J was trimmed by 3 bases and V by 4 bases; bases with no gene match: 8. The CDR3 loop is CASSTRTGLDYGYTF. The CDR3 region has the DNA TGTGCCAGTAGTACACGGACAGGATTAGACTATGGCTACACCTTC.

The chain uses TRBV4-2 and TRBJ1-3, with TRBD1 identical over 8 bases. The trim removed 3 bases at V and 3 bases at J, leaving 16 bases unmatched. Germline CDR1 and CDR2: LGHNA and YNFKEQ. This CDR3 comprises 19 residues. DNA of the CDR3: TGTGCCAGCAGCCATGACTTAGAGGGGACAGGCTCGGGTGGAAACACCATATATTTT. Translation: CASSHDLEGTGSGGNTIYF.

This sequence joins TRBV6-2 or TRBV6-3 and TRBJ2-7; D might be TRBD1 (6 bases). V lost 5 bases and J lost 2, with 19 bases in between. The CDR3 runs 16 residues. CDR1 is MNHEY, CDR2 SVGEGT, per germline. CDR3: CASSKSSWSGAYEQYF. The CDR3 coding sequence is TGTGCCAGCAGTAAATCCTCGTGGTCAGGGGCCTACGAGCAGTACTTC.

V usage is TRBV11-2 and J usage is TRBJ2-2; 8 bases align to TRBD1. J was trimmed by 7 bases and V by 6 bases; bases with no gene match: 7. Germline assignment: CDR1 SGHAT and CDR2 FQNNGV. CDR3 length: 14 amino acids. The DNA for the CDR3 is TGTGCCAGCAGGCCAGGGGGCCGGGGCGGGGAGCTGTTTTTT. This encodes CASRPGGRGGELFF.

The V gene is TRBV30, the J gene TRBJ2-5, with 7 bases fitting TRBD1. The CDR3 is made up of 15 amino acids. The germline V gene encodes CDR1 GTSNPN and CDR2 SVGIG (reference sequence). After removal of 2 bases from V and 5 bases from J, the junction contained 11 bases not matched to a gene. This CDR3 is CAWSPNRGYWETQYF. CDR3 coding DNA: TGTGCCTGGAGTCCTAACAGGGGTTATTGGGAGACCCAGTACTTC.

The chain combines TRBV4-3 with TRBJ1-2, with D maybe TRBD1 (5 bases). V was trimmed by 0 bases and J by 7 bases, leaving 18 bases between them. CDR1 is LGHNA and CDR2 is YSLEER in the germline V gene. The CDR3 runs 16 residues. Written as DNA, the CDR3 is TGCGCCAGCAGCCAAGAGGTCGGCAGGGTAAGAGTTGGCTACACCTTC. Protein: CASSQEVGRVRVGYTF.

This chain uses TRBV5-1 with TRBJ1-3; unclear D gene. Germline CDR1 is SGHRS and CDR2 is YFSETQ. CDR3 length: 13 amino acids. Trimming left V 0 bases short and J 1 base short, with 2 bases between. The CDR3 region has the DNA TGCGCCAGCAGCTTGGCTTCTGGAAACACCATATATTTT. It codes for CASSLASGNTIYF.

This rearrangement joins TRBV5-5 to TRBJ2-7; D gene uncertain. The CDR3 runs 13 residues. Trimming left V 4 bases short and J 4 bases short, with 12 bases between. Germline-derived CDR1 and CDR2 are SGHKS and YYEKEE (reference sequence). CDR3 amino acids: CASSPLGSYEQYF. In DNA form, the CDR3 reads TGTGCCAGCAGCCCCTTGGGCTCGTACGAGCAGTACTTC.

The chain couples TRBV18 to TRBJ2-5; no firm D call. CDR1 is KGHSH and CDR2 is LQKENI in the germline V gene. CDR3 length equals 12 residues. V gave up 5 bases and J gave up 3 bases, with 7 bases separating them. CDR3 protein: CASSKREETQYF. In DNA, the CDR3 is TGTGCCAGCTCAAAGCGTGAAGAGACCCAGTACTTC.

The chain is built from TRBV3-1 (or the pseudogene TRBV3-2) and TRBJ2-1; D is ambiguous. The V gene lost 7 bases and the J gene lost 6 bases, with 13 bases spanning the gap. Germline loops: CDR1 LGHDT, CDR2 YNNKEL (reference sequence). CDR3 size: 13 residues. The CDR3 coding sequence is TGTGCCAGCACCCCGACTGAGACCAATGAGCAGTTCTTC. Translating gives CASTPTETNEQFF.

J is TRBJ1-1 and V is TRBV14, with a tentative D call TRBD1 (5 bases). The CDR3 runs 15 residues. Germline V CDR1 and CDR2: SGHDN, FVKESK. The germline V and J ends were trimmed by 3 bases and 0 bases, with 11 bases remaining between them. CDR3 DNA: TGTGCCAGCAGCCAGGTGGCAGGGATGAACACTGAAGCTTTCTTT. It encodes CASSQVAGMNTEAFF.

V is TRBV7-2 and J is TRBJ1-6; tentative D call: TRBD1 (6 bases). V was trimmed by 5 bases and J by 5 bases, leaving 13 bases between them. The CDR3 has 15 residues. Germline CDR1 reads SGHTA; CDR2 reads FQGNSA. Here the CDR3 DNA reads TGTGCCAGCAGCAACTACGGACAGAATAATTCACCCCTCCACTTT. Its translation is CASSNYGQNNSPLHF.

The genes are TRBV5-1 and TRBJ2-1; 8 nucleotides line up with TRBD1. CDR1 and CDR2 from the germline V gene are SGHRS and YFSETQ. This CDR3 is built from 16 residues. Trimming took 0 bases from V and 7 from J; bases not matched to a gene: 9. In nucleotides, the CDR3 is TGCGCCAGCAGCTTGGGAGGGACAGGACCGCAAAATGAGCAGTTCTTC. This translates into CASSLGGTGPQNEQFF.